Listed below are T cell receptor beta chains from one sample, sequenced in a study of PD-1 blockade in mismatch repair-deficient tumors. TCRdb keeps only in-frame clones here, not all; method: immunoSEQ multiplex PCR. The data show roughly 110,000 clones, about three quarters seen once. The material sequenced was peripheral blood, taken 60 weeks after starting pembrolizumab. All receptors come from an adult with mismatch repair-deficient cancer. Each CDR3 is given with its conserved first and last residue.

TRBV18,CASSPQGTGVRNEQFF
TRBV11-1,CASSFVGYEQYF
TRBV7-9,CASSQGTEVQETQYF
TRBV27,CASRPGTAYPLGYTF
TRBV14,CASSHDKVSDEQFF
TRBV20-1,CSAPDPKTQYF
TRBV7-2,CASSFGSGDTQYF
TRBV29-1,CSVVRDRNTEAFF
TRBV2,CASSVGYGTEAFF
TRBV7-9,CASSFDRAQETQYF
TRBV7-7,CASSRGTGSYEQYF
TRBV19,CASSIVSGNKGYTF
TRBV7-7,CASSLESGGGNEQFF
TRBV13,CASSFRLNEQYF
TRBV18,CASSQSRDNEQFF
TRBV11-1,CASRVAGGDTQYF
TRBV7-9,CASSQQEPANTIYF
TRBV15,CATSRLRRQGNQPQHF
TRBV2,CASSGIRGGDQPQHF
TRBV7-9,CASSLQGVAGNTIYF
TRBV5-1,CASSLVGTSGRAFYNEQFF
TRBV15,CATSIRRASGYNEQFF
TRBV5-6,CASSFVQGGSEQYF
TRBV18,CASSIEGDTEAFF
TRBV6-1,CASSPQVNQPQHF